Presented here are 28 T cell receptor beta chains from one specimen sequenced in a study of T cells in Graves' hyperthyroidism and ophthalmopathy. RNA transcripts served as the template for amplifying TCR beta CDR3 regions. HTBI primers were used for first-round RT-PCR of the TCR CDR3. TCRdb reanalysed the multiplex PCR reads using MiXCR and keeps one entry per CDR3 protein. The table includes 750,000 to 900,000 distinct CDR3 sequences, 35% to 40% detected once. The sequencing input was blood. The receptors derive from a man aged 18 to 29 with Graves' hyperthyroidism.

In this sample, this clonotype turned up many times. The chain links TRBV10-3 to TRBJ2-7, with D maybe TRBD1 (5 bases). The germline CDR1 and CDR2 sequences are ENHRY and SYGVKD. CDR3 length equals 16 residues. V shed 3 bases and J shed 6 bases, with 21 bases lying between them. The DNA of the CDR3 is TGTGCCATCAGTGAAGTAAAGGGGCAGGGTCAACTCGAGCAGTACTTC. It yields the protein CAISEVKGQGQLEQYF.

This clonotype was seen a handful of times. The genes are TRBV25-1 and TRBJ2-3, with D possibly being TRBD1 (5 bases). Germline CDR1 reads MGHDK; CDR2 reads SYGVNS. V was cut by 6 bases and J by 4 bases, with 11 bases left in between. The CDR3 length is 13 residues. CDR3 residues: CASRSGHSDTQYF. CDR3 sequence (DNA): TGTGCCAGCAGAAGTGGACACTCAGATACGCAGTATTTT.

The V and J genes are TRBV2 and TRBJ1-2; possibly TRBD1 for D (6 bases). V gave up 8 bases and J gave up 7 bases, with 11 bases separating them. Germline assignment: CDR1 SNHLY and CDR2 FYNNEI. This CDR3 contains 11 residues. CDR3 sequence: CASLGAVGYTF. CDR3 DNA sequence: TGTGCCAGCCTGGGGGCGGTTGGCTACACCTTC. The full variable domain, with the rest looked up from reference TRBV2 and TRBJ1-2, is EPEVTQTPSHQVTQMGQEVILRCVPISNHLYFYWYRQILGQKVEFLVSFYNNEISEKSEIFDDQFSVERPDGSNFTLKIRSTKLEDSAMYFCASLGAVGYTFGSGTRLTVV.

There are many counts of this clonotype. This chain links TRBV9 with TRBJ1-2; perhaps TRBD1 as D (6 bases). The germline V gene encodes CDR1 SGDLS and CDR2 YYNGEE. The CDR3 sequence is 15 residues long. V was cut by 0 bases and J by 8 bases, with 17 bases left in between. The CDR3 here is CASSVDPGAVSGYTF. CDR3 in DNA: TGTGCCAGCAGCGTAGATCCGGGGGCAGTATCCGGCTACACCTTC.

In its sample, this clonotype was seen a few times. The chain couples TRBV10-3 to TRBJ2-7; TRBD2 matches 13 bases. The germline CDR1 and CDR2 sequences are ENHRY and SYGVKD. The CDR3 contains 14 residues. Unmatched junction bases numbered 9, after V lost 10 bases and J lost 6 bases. The CDR3 DNA follows: TGTGCCAGCAGCGGGACTAGCGGGGCTGGCGAGCAGTACTTC. Amino acids: CASSGTSGAGEQYF.

The rearrangement joins TRBV25-1 to TRBJ2-7; D is perhaps TRBD1 (6 bases). CDR1 is MGHDK and CDR2 is SYGVNS in the germline V gene. There are 11 residues in the CDR3. The CDR3 loop is CARDRLTGQYF. CDR3 in DNA: TGTGCTAGAGATCGTTTGACAGGGCAGTACTTC.

A remark on this clonotype: This may be a read error, as it is one base from a much larger clone. As the CDR3 is not closed by the conserved phenylalanine or tryptophan, this likely results from a read error. The chain links TRBV11-1 to TRBJ2-7, with D tentatively TRBD1 or TRBD2 (5 bases each). V was trimmed by 4 bases and J by 7 bases, leaving 17 bases between them. CDR3 length: 14 residues. Germline CDR1 and CDR2: SGHAT and FQDESV (reference sequence). CDR3 sequence: CASSSPGPLREQYL. The CDR3 region has the DNA TGTGCCAGCAGCTCACCGGGACCGCTGAGAGAGCAGTACCTC.

This clonotype was counted many times. This chain links TRBV2 with TRBJ1-5; D may be TRBD1 (5 bases). CDR1 is SNHLY and CDR2 is FYNNEI in the germline V gene. CDR3 length: 12 amino acids. V lost 8 bases to trimming and J lost 6 bases, with 11 bases between them. The DNA of the CDR3 is TGTGCCAGCGCCCAGGGAGGTCAGCCCCAGCATTTT. Residues: CASAQGGQPQHF.

This clonotype turned up a few times. This sequence joins TRBV6-5 and TRBJ2-7; 11 bases agree with TRBD1. J was trimmed by 6 bases and V by 0 bases; bases with no gene match: 4. The CDR3 totals 15 residues. Looked up from germline, CDR1 is MNHEY and CDR2 is SVGAGI. CDR3 coding DNA: TGTGCCAGCAGTTACTCCCGGACAGGGGGCGTCGAGCAGTACTTC. Amino acids: CASSYSRTGGVEQYF.

At least ten counts were recorded for this clonotype. The CDR3 DNA reads TGTGCCAGCAGTTACACAGCCTCGAACCAGCCCCAGCATTTT. This codes for CASSYTASNQPQHF. The chain recombines TRBV6-6 with TRBJ1-5; D remains ambiguous. In germline, CDR1 is MNHNY, CDR2 SVGAGI (reference sequence). Trimming cost V 2 bases and J 7 bases, with 12 bases left between them. The CDR3 covers 14 residues.

This clonotype was seen ten or more times. The chain links TRBV24-1 to TRBJ1-2, with D possibly TRBD1 on 6 matching bases. Germline V gene data show CDR1 as KGHDR and CDR2 as SFDVKD. The length of the CDR3 is 13 residues. The V end lost 4 bases, the J end lost 6 bases, and 11 bases lay between the germline ends. The CDR3 loop is CATSDETGHGYTF. The CDR3, as DNA: TGTGCCACCAGTGACGAAACAGGGCATGGCTACACCTTC.

On this clonotype: At one end the junction does not follow the germline gene, possibly because of a read error. The rearrangement links TRBV4-1 to TRBJ2-5; either TRBD1 or TRBD2 may supply D (6 bases each). The CDR3 contains 16 residues. CDR1 MGHRA and CDR2 YSYEKL come from the germline V gene. CDR3 protein: CASSQRGTAPSETQYF. DNA of the CDR3: TGTGCCAGCAGCCAAAGGGGGACTGCCCCTTCTGAGACCCAGTACTTC.

This clonotype was seen more than once but under ten times. This sequence joins TRBV6-1 and TRBJ1-1; D is ambiguous. CDR1 is MNHNS, CDR2 SASEGT, per germline. The CDR3 runs 13 residues. V dropped 7 bases and J dropped 1 base, with 10 bases sitting between them. The CDR3 loop reads CASTLLTNTEAFF. DNA of the CDR3: TGTGCCAGCACCCTACTCACGAACACTGAAGCTTTCTTT.

V gene TRBV10-3 combines with J gene TRBJ2-2, with a possible D match to TRBD2 (7 bases). CDR3 length: 14 residues. Per germline, CDR1 ENHRY and CDR2 SYGVKD. The V end lost 10 bases, the J end lost 7 bases, and 19 bases lay between the germline ends. In nucleotides, the CDR3 is TGTGCCAGCATCCCGGGGGGCAGCAACGGGGAGCTGTTTTTT. This translates into CASIPGGSNGELFF.

The V and J genes are TRBV19 and TRBJ1-5, with TRBD1 identical over 7 bases. V gave up 3 bases and J gave up 14 bases; unmatched junction bases: 13. Germline V lookup: CDR1 LNHDA, CDR2 SQIVND (reference sequence). This CDR3 has 14 residues. CDR3 nucleotide sequence: TGTGCCAGTAGTATGGGGTCCGGGACAGCCTACGAGCATTTT. It yields the protein CASSMGSGTAYEHF.

A note on this clonotype: The junction and the germline gene differ at one end; a read error may be behind it. The chain recombines TRBV12-3 or TRBV12-4 with TRBJ1-1; D is possibly TRBD1 (5 bases). The CDR3 extends over 14 amino acids. Here the CDR3 reads CASSFGGANTEVFF. CDR3 DNA sequence: TGTGCCAGCAGTTTTGGAGGGGCGAACACTGAAGTTTTCTTT.

V usage is TRBV7-2 and J usage is TRBJ2-5; TRBD1 matches at 9 bases. This CDR3 spans 15 amino acids. Germline CDR1 SGHTA, CDR2 FQGNSA. V lost 4 bases and J lost 4; bases outside the gene matches: 7. CDR3 nucleotides: TGTGCCAGCAGCTCTGGACAGGGGTGGTTAGAGACCCAGTACTTC. Amino acid sequence: CASSSGQGWLETQYF.

The V and J genes are TRBV7-2 and TRBJ2-7, with 11 positions matching TRBD2. With 5 bases clipped from V and 0 bases from J, the junction kept 6 bases outside the gene matches. The CDR3 contains 16 residues. The germline V gene has CDR1 SGHTA and CDR2 FQGNSA. The DNA of the CDR3 is TGTGCCAGCAGCCCACATGGACTAGCGGGCTCCTACGAGCAGTACTTC. Translating it yields CASSPHGLAGSYEQYF. The full variable domain, in which reference TRBV7-2 and TRBJ2-7 provide the parts outside the CDR3, is GAGVSQSPSNKVTEKGKDVELRCDPISGHTALYWYRQSLGQGLEFLIYFQGNSAPDKSGLPSDRFSAERTGGSVSTLTIQRTQQEDSAVYLCASSPHGLAGSYEQYFGPGTRLTVT.

This clonotype was recorded at least ten times. The chain couples TRBV29-1 to TRBJ2-5; D possibly corresponds to TRBD2 (6 bases). Deletions cut 3 bases from V and 3 bases from J, with 8 bases between. The CDR3 spans 12 residues. Germline V gives CDR1 SQVTM, CDR2 ANQGSEA. CDR3: CSVEWGEETQYF. The CDR3 nucleotides read TGCAGCGTTGAGTGGGGGGAAGAGACCCAGTACTTC.

This clonotype was seen a handful of times. The V call is TRBV7-9, the J call TRBJ1-1, with 8 bases matching TRBD1. CDR3 length equals 16 residues. Germline V gene data show CDR1 as SEHNR and CDR2 as FQNEAQ (reference sequence). V gave up 6 bases and J gave up 1 base; unmatched junction bases: 10. The CDR3 coding sequence is TGTGCCAGCAGTCACCCCCCACAGGGGGAGAACACTGAAGCTTTCTTT. It specifies CASSHPPQGENTEAFF.

The chain uses TRBV6-1 and TRBJ1-4; no definite D call. The ends were cut back, 5 bases at V and 10 bases at J, with 17 bases in the middle. Germline V gene data show CDR1 as MNHNS and CDR2 as SASEGT. CDR3 length equals 14 residues. CDR3 DNA: TGTGCCAGCAGTTACTCGACTGAGGGAGCAAAACTGTTTTTT. Its protein product is CASSYSTEGAKLFF.

V and J are TRBV7-2 and TRBJ2-7, with 14 bases matching TRBD2. Germline CDR1 reads SGHTA; CDR2 reads FQGNSA. V was pared by 4 bases and J by 4 bases, with 6 bases of the junction left unmatched. The CDR3 runs to 16 residues. The CDR3 nucleotides are TGTGCCAGCAGCTGGGGGGGACTAGCGGGAGTATACGAGCAGTACTTC. Translating gives CASSWGGLAGVYEQYF.

CDR3 residues: CASSIRAGTYYEQYF. CDR3 coding DNA: TGCGCCAGCAGCATTCGAGCGGGGACATACTACGAGCAGTACTTC. The chain combines TRBV5-1 with TRBJ2-7, with a weak D call TRBD2 (7 bases). The CDR3 is 15 residues long. Trimming left V 4 bases short and J 3 bases short, with 17 bases between. Germline V lookup: CDR1 SGHRS, CDR2 YFSETQ.

This clonotype was detected only a few times. V is TRBV7-2 and J is TRBJ1-6, with D possibly being TRBD1 (5 bases). Trimming took off 6 bases at V and 7 bases at J, with 13 bases between the two ends. The germline V gene has CDR1 SGHTA and CDR2 FQGNSA. The CDR3 covers 14 residues. The CDR3 loop is CASSLRGENSPLHF. CDR3 sequence (DNA): TGTGCCAGCAGTTTAAGAGGGGAGAATTCACCCCTCCACTTT.

This clonotype was counted only a few times. The chain employs TRBV7-8 and TRBJ2-7; 9 bases align to TRBD2. The CDR3 is made up of 15 amino acids. With 3 bases clipped from V and 2 bases from J, the junction kept 5 bases outside the gene matches. Germline V gene data show CDR1 as SGHVS and CDR2 as FQNEAQ. CDR3 sequence reads: CASSFTASGAYEQYF. The CDR3 DNA reads TGTGCCAGCAGCTTTACGGCTAGCGGGGCCTACGAGCAGTACTTC.

This clonotype was counted a few times. V gene TRBV5-1 combines with J gene TRBJ2-7, with D maybe TRBD1 (6 bases). The germline CDR1 and CDR2 sequences are SGHRS and YFSETQ. The CDR3 has 16 amino acids. V shed 6 bases and J shed 0 bases, with 19 bases lying between them. The CDR3 nucleotides read TGCGCCAGCACGACCTTGACAGGAGCTAACTCCTACGAGCAGTACTTC. Amino acids: CASTTLTGANSYEQYF.

Remarks on this clonotype: The junction differs from germline at one of its ends, possibly a read error. J is TRBJ2-5 and V is TRBV10-3; 9 bases are shared with TRBD2. This CDR3 has 15 amino acids. Germline loops: CDR1 ENHRY, CDR2 SYGVKD. In DNA, the CDR3 is TGTGCCAGCAGTTACACAGGGACTAGCTCCGAGACCCAGTACTTC. Translated: CASSYTGTSSETQYF.

This clonotype was counted between two and nine times. One junction end disagrees with the germline gene, perhaps due to a read error. The V call is TRBV7-2, the J call TRBJ1-6; D gene uncertain. The CDR3 totals 15 residues. Germline CDR1 and CDR2: SGHTA and FQGNSA. The CDR3 sequence: CASSLEAGYTSPLHF. Written as DNA, the CDR3 is TGTGCCAGCAGCTTAGAGGCCGGGTATACTTCACCCCTCCACTTT.